The following is a TCR beta chain sequence with its context. What it binds is not known. The data were obtained in a study of early T cells in non-severe SARS-CoV-2 infection. About the research overall: The authors sequenced bulk RNA from unsorted whole blood, leaving chains unpaired.

Whole-study results and caveats: Anti-spike CD8 responses were favored by VDJdb matching, which missed private and CD4 specificities.

Individually, cDNA molecules had unique molecular identifiers attached to them. TCRdb ran MiXCR on the 5' RACE reads and lists one entry per CDR3 protein. The table has under 85,000 distinct CDR3 sequences, 12% seen once; the top ten hold approximately 6.4%. Sequences were obtained from whole blood. This sequence was found in an adult who was a healthcare worker with PCR-confirmed SARS-CoV-2 infection or an uninfected control (not recorded which).

The CDR3: CASSQSGQGGETQYF. The DNA of the CDR3 is TGTGCCAGCAGCCAATCGGGACAGGGTGGAGAGACCCAGTACTTC. The chain couples TRBV7-9 to TRBJ2-5; the match to TRBD1 covers 9 bases. Trimming at V came to 5 bases and at J to 4 bases, leaving 8 bases not matched to a gene. CDR1 SEHNR and CDR2 FQNEAQ come from the germline V gene (reference sequence). The CDR3 is 15 amino acids.